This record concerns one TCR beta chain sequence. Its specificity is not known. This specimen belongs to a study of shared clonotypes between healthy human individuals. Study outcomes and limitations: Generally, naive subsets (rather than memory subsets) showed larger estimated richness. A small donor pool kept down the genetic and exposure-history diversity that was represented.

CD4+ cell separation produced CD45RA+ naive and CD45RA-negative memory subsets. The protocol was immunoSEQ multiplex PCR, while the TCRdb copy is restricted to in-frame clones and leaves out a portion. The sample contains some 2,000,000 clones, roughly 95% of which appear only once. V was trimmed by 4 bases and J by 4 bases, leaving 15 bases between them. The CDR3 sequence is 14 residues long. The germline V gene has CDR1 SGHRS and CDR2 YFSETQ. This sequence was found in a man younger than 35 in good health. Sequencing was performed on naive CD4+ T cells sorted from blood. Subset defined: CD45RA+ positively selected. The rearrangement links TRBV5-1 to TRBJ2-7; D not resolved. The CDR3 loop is CASSPQPVGYEQYF. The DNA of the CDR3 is TGCGCCAGCAGCCCCCAGCCTGTGGGTTACGAGCAGTACTTC.